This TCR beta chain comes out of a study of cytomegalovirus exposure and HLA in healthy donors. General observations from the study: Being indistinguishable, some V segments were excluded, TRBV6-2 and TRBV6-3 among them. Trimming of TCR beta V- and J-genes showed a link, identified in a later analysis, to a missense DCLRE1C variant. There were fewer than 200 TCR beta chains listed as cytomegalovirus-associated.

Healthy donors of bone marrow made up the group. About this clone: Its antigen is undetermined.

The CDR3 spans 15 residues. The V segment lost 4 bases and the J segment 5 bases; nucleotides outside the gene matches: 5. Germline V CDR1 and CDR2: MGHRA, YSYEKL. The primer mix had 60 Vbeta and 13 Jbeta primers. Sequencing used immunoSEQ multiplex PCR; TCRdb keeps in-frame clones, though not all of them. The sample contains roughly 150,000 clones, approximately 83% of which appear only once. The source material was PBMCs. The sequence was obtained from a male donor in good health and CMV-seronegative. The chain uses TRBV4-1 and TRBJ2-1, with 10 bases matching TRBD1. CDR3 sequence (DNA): TGCGCCAGCAGCCGGGGACAGGGGTGGAACAATGAGCAGTTCTTC. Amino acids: CASSRGQGWNNEQFF.